The present T cell receptor (beta chain) was sequenced within a study of cytomegalovirus exposure and HLA in healthy donors. Study observations and caveats: More clonal expansion characterized HLA-associated TCR beta chains than equally common others in a later analysis. Researchers counted around 180 TCR beta chains as cytomegalovirus-associated.

PCR involved 60 Vbeta and 13 Jbeta primers. The method was immunoSEQ multiplex PCR; TCRdb's version includes in-frame clones alone and lacks a portion of them. The sample has around 120,000 clones; around four fifths are singletons. This clone was detected once. Its antigen remains unknown. The V gene's germline CDR1 is SGHTA and CDR2 FQGNSA. V shed 0 bases and J shed 8 bases, with 10 bases lying between them. This CDR3 contains 13 residues. While unrecorded immune exposures were likely, the donors were nominally healthy when sampled. This chain links TRBV7-2 with TRBJ1-1, with a weak D call TRBD1 (6 bases). The source of this sequence is a boy younger than 18 in good health and CMV-seronegative. The sample taken for sequencing was PBMCs. DNA of the CDR3: TGTGCCAGCAGCTTAGCAGCAGGACAGGAAGCTTTCTTT. This codes for CASSLAAGQEAFF.